The 21 T cell receptor beta chains below were found in one sample sequenced in a study of vaccination and CD4 T cells after COVID-19. Oncomine TCR Beta short-read sequencing was applied to DNA from cultured CD4+ T cells. MiXCR, applied by TCRdb to the PCR reads, yields one record per CDR3 protein. The table has some 10,000 distinct CDR3 sequences, around two fifths seen once. These receptors' targets are unknown. The treatment is: roughly 10-day PBMC culture with coronavirus spike peptide pools or control peptides (ViraFEST assay). Sequences were obtained from CD4+ T cells from blood, cultured in vitro. All receptors derive from a human donor who had recovered from COVID-19.

V gene TRBV19 combines with J gene TRBJ2-3, with TRBD2 identical over 8 bases. CDR1 and CDR2 from the germline V gene are LNHDA and SQIVND (reference sequence). J gave up 5 bases and V 10 bases, and 5 bases lay outside the gene matches. The CDR3 totals 12 residues. This chain's CDR3 is CATGSGGDTQYF. In DNA, the CDR3 is TGTGCCACCGGCAGCGGGGGAGATACGCAGTATTTT. Full variable domain (outside the CDR3, taken from reference TRBV19 and TRBJ2-3): DGGITQSPKYLFRKEGQNVTLSCEQNLNHDAMYWYRQDPGQGLRLIYYSQIVNDFQKGDIAEGYSVSREKKESFPLTVTSAQKNPTAFYLCATGSGGDTQYFGPGTRLTVL.

This clonotype was seen a few times. The rearrangement joins TRBV20-1 to TRBJ1-3; D gene unclear. Trimming took off 0 bases at V and 0 bases at J, with 9 bases between the two ends. Germline lookup yields CDR1 DFQATT and CDR2 SNEGSKA (reference sequence). The CDR3 covers 15 residues. CDR3 sequence reads: CSARDEAYSGNTIYF. DNA of the CDR3: TGCAGTGCTAGAGATGAGGCGTACTCTGGAAACACCATATATTTT.

The chain couples TRBV18 to TRBJ1-4, with a weak D call TRBD1 (5 bases). CDR1 is KGHSH and CDR2 is LQKENI in the germline V gene. Trimming cost V 3 bases and J 5 bases, with 16 bases left between them. The CDR3 is made up of 16 amino acids. Here the CDR3 DNA reads TGTGCCAGCTCACCTCAACCCGGGACCGAGAATGAAAAACTGTTTTTT. Encoded protein: CASSPQPGTENEKLFF. Complete variable domain (other parts from reference TRBV18 and TRBJ1-4): NAGVMQNPRHLVRRRGQEARLRCSPMKGHSHVYWYRQLPEEGLKFMVYLQKENIIDESGMPKERFSAEFPKEGPSILRIQQVVRGDSAAYFCASSPQPGTENEKLFFGSGTQLSVL.

This clonotype was found a few times. The CDR3 sequence: CASSEGGQFNQPQHF. CDR3 nucleotides: TGTGCCAGCAGTGAAGGAGGACAGTTCAATCAGCCCCAGCATTTT. V and J are TRBV2 and TRBJ1-5; possible D gene TRBD1, 6 bases. V was clipped by 1 base and J by 3 bases, with 10 bases between them. The CDR3 runs to 15 residues. CDR1 and CDR2 (germline): SNHLY, FYNNEI.

V and J are TRBV20-1 and TRBJ1-4, with D possibly being TRBD1 (6 bases). In germline, CDR1 is DFQATT, CDR2 SNEGSKA (reference sequence). This CDR3 contains 14 residues. Trimming shortened V by 3 bases and J by 3 bases, and 11 bases separated the two germline ends. CDR3 in amino acids: CSARGGAANEKLFF. Written as DNA, the CDR3 is TGCAGTGCTAGGGGGGGGGCGGCTAATGAAAAACTGTTTTTT.

This chain connects TRBV4-1 to TRBJ1-3; no firm D call. The ends were cut back, 4 bases at V and 5 bases at J, with 9 bases in the middle. The CDR3 covers 13 residues. Germline CDR1 reads MGHRA; CDR2 reads YSYEKL. In DNA, the CDR3 is TGCGCCAGCAGCCTCCAGGTTCGAAACACCATATATTTT. Its protein product is CASSLQVRNTIYF.

This clonotype was observed a handful of times. CDR3 loop: CASSIGPGTALRGAPLHF. The CDR3 bases are TGTGCCAGTAGTATAGGTCCCGGGACAGCGTTAAGAGGGGCACCCCTCCACTTT. V usage is TRBV19 and J usage is TRBJ1-6; 7 bases match TRBD1. Germline V gives CDR1 LNHDA, CDR2 SQIVND (reference sequence). The CDR3 is made up of 18 amino acids. J lost 11 bases, V lost 1 base, and 17 bases had no gene match.

This chain links TRBV5-4 with TRBJ1-1, with TRBD1 identical over 8 bases. The germline V gene encodes CDR1 SGHNT and CDR2 YYREEE (reference sequence). This CDR3 region has 15 residues. Trimming took 2 bases from V and 0 from J; bases not matched to a gene: 3. The DNA of the CDR3 is TGTGCCAGCAGCTTTGGGGGACAGGTGAACACTGAAGCTTTCTTT. Amino acids: CASSFGGQVNTEAFF.

J is TRBJ1-1 and V is TRBV19; D unresolved. Germline values: CDR1 LNHDA, CDR2 SQIVND (reference sequence). The V and J ends lost 3 bases and 2 bases respectively, with 7 bases between them. This CDR3 contains 13 residues. This CDR3 reads CASSITGNTEAFF. Here the CDR3 DNA reads TGTGCCAGTAGTATCACCGGAAACACTGAAGCTTTCTTT.

The chain combines TRBV20-1 with TRBJ1-1, with D possibly matching TRBD1 (5 bases). Trimming removed 3 bases at V and 7 bases at J, with 15 bases between. The germline gives CDR1 DFQATT, CDR2 SNEGSKA (reference sequence). The CDR3 has 13 amino acids. The CDR3 loop reads CSARDWGGGEAFF. CDR3 coding DNA: TGCAGTGCTAGGGACTGGGGGGGAGGTGAAGCTTTCTTT.

The chain is built from TRBV7-9 and TRBJ2-2, with D maybe TRBD1 (6 bases). Germline values: CDR1 SEHNR, CDR2 FQNEAQ (reference sequence). The V end lost 4 bases, the J end lost 8 bases, and 8 bases lay between the germline ends. CDR3 size: 12 residues. CDR3 loop: CASSSGEGELFF. CDR3 coding DNA: TGTGCCAGCAGCTCAGGGGAGGGGGAGCTGTTTTTT.

DNA of the CDR3: TGTGCCAGCTCCCGTGGGGGGGCTATGGTCGGGGAGCTGTTTTTT. It translates to CASSRGGAMVGELFF. The rearrangement links TRBV2 to TRBJ2-2; D possibly corresponds to TRBD2 (7 bases). V was trimmed by 8 bases and J by 7 bases, leaving 20 bases between them. Germline-derived CDR1 and CDR2 are SNHLY and FYNNEI. There are 15 residues in the CDR3.

By share, this clonotype ranks as medium-sized (0.01 to 0.1%). The chain uses TRBV5-5 and TRBJ2-5; D possibly matches TRBD1 or TRBD2 (6 bases each). The CDR3 loop spans 15 amino acids. The V end was cut by 6 bases, the J end by 5 bases, with 20 bases between. The germline gives CDR1 SGHKS, CDR2 YYEKEE (reference sequence). CDR3 in amino acids: CASILTGGNQETQYF. Written as DNA, the CDR3 is TGTGCCAGCATCCTCACCGGGGGCAATCAGGAGACCCAGTACTTC.

This clonotype was counted only a few times. This chain uses TRBV30 with TRBJ1-1, with TRBD1 matching 9 bases. The V gene's germline CDR1 is GTSNPN and CDR2 SVGIG (reference sequence). The CDR3 covers 12 residues. The CDR3 DNA reads as TGTGCGGGGGACAGGGTGTACACTGAAGCTTTCTTT. This translates into CAGDRVYTEAFF.

The gene calls are TRBV2 and TRBJ2-7, with 10 nucleotides matching TRBD2. The J segment lost 3 bases and the V segment lost 1 base, leaving 6 bases of the junction unmatched. The CDR3 contains 16 residues. In germline, CDR1 is SNHLY, CDR2 FYNNEI. CDR3 amino acids: CASSEDLSGGYYEQYF. The CDR3 DNA follows: TGTGCCAGCAGTGAAGACCTTAGCGGGGGGTACTACGAGCAGTACTTC.

The chain recombines TRBV5-1 with TRBJ2-1; a possible D gene is TRBD2 (6 bases). This CDR3 comprises 16 residues. The V end lost 6 bases, the J end lost 6 bases, and 22 bases lay between the germline ends. The germline V gene has CDR1 SGHRS and CDR2 YFSETQ. CDR3: CASKPDRLDRINEQFF. The CDR3 coding sequence is TGCGCCAGCAAACCCGACCGACTAGATCGTATCAATGAGCAGTTCTTC.

The chain recombines TRBV10-3 with TRBJ2-7; the D is unclear. The CDR3 is 15 amino acids. The germline gives CDR1 ENHRY, CDR2 SYGVKD. Trimming left V 3 bases short and J 4 bases short, with 16 bases between. CDR3 bases: TGTGCCATCAGTGAAAAGGACGGTCGATGGTACGAGCAGTACTTC. This codes for CAISEKDGRWYEQYF.

This clonotype was seen more than once but under ten times. The chain employs TRBV20-1 and TRBJ1-2; the D is unclear. CDR1 and CDR2 from the germline V gene are DFQATT and SNEGSKA (reference sequence). Between the trimmed V and J ends, which lost 2 bases and 0 bases, there was a span of 19 bases. The CDR3 runs to 17 residues. CDR3 DNA: TGCAGTGCTAGAAGCGCAGCGGGCAGAACTCCTAACTATGGCTACACCTTC. Amino acid sequence: CSARSAAGRTPNYGYTF.

The gene calls are TRBV7-8 and TRBJ1-5, with a weak D call TRBD1 (5 bases). Germline CDR1 reads SGHVS; CDR2 reads FQNEAQ. This CDR3 spans 13 amino acids. Trimming left V 1 base short and J 5 bases short, with 6 bases between. This CDR3 is CASSLGGDQPQHF. The CDR3 region has the DNA TGTGCCAGCAGCTTAGGGGGGGATCAGCCCCAGCATTTT.

In this sample, this clonotype turned up once. The gene calls are TRBV5-4 and TRBJ2-7, with 7 bases lining up with TRBD1. The length of the CDR3 is 16 residues. The V gene's germline CDR1 is SGHNT and CDR2 YYREEE (reference sequence). V lost 0 bases, J lost 6 bases, and 12 bases stayed unmatched. The CDR3, as DNA: TGTGCCAGCAGCTTGGAGGCGGCCGGGACAGCGCGCGAGCAGTACTTC. It codes for CASSLEAAGTAREQYF.

This chain joins TRBV6-1 and TRBJ2-7; the match to TRBD1 covers 7 bases. The germline V gene has CDR1 MNHNS and CDR2 SASEGT. With V trimmed by 0 bases and J by 7 bases, 6 bases remained unmatched. The CDR3 has 14 residues. In nucleotides, the CDR3 is TGTGCCAGCAGTGAAGCCGTGACAGGGTATGAGCAGTACTTC. The encoded protein is CASSEAVTGYEQYF.